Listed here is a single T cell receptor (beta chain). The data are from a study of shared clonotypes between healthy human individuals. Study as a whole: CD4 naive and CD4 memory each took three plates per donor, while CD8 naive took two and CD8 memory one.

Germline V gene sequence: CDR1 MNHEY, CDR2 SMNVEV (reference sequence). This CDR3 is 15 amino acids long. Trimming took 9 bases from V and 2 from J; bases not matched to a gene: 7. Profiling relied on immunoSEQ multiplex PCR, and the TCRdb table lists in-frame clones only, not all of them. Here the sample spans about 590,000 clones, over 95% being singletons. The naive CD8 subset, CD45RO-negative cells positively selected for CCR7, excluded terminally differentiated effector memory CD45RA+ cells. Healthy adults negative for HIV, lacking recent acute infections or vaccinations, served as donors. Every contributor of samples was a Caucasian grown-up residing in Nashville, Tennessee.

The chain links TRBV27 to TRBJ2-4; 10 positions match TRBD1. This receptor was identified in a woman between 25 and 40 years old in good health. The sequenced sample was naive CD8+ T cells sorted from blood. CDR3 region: CASSDRGLSKNIQYF. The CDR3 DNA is TGTGCCAGTAGCGACAGGGGGCTATCCAAAAACATTCAGTACTTC.